The T cell receptor (beta chain) under discussion was sequenced for a study of Tregs in tolerant kidney transplant recipients. Comments on this clone: Read coverage stops 3 residues before the CDR3 terminus; the germline J gene supplies the remainder.

The assay was immunoSEQ multiplex PCR, and TCRdb's table has in-frame clones only and misses some. The listing records roughly 48,000 clones. CDR3 length: 14 amino acids. The germline CDR1 and CDR2 sequences are SNHLY and FYNNEI. V was pared by 7 bases and J by 5 bases, with 8 bases of the junction left unmatched. Specimen: CD4+ T cells from blood, collected before the transplant. The rearrangement uses TRBV2 and TRBJ1-1, with TRBD1 identical over 9 bases. This TCR came from a human donor who received a combined kidney and bone marrow transplant. CDR3 bases read: TGTGCCAGCATAGCACAGGGGGCTAGGACTGAA. Translated: CASIAQGARTE. The full CDR3 sequence reads CASIAQGARTEAFF.